This TCR beta chain emerged from a study of cytotoxic CD8 clonotypes in ibrutinib-treated CLL. The V end was cut by 2 bases, the J end by 0 bases, with 12 bases between. Germline V gene data show CDR1 as SGHDT and CDR2 as YYEEEE. This CDR3 has 15 residues. The study, taken as a whole, reports: Public clonotypes occurred uncommonly; on treatment, they contracted or remained stable.

Assay: immunoSEQ multiplex PCR; the TCRdb copy retains only in-frame clones and omits some. Seen here are some 200,000 clones, nearly 80% observed once, and the top ten hold approximately 10%. Points on this clone: The antigen remains unidentified.

This sequence was found in a human donor with chronic lymphocytic leukemia. The chain employs TRBV5-6 and TRBJ2-7, with no clear D. The sequences come from PBMCs, collected after 12 months of ibrutinib treatment. The CDR3 protein is CASSLIGLSSYEQYF. The CDR3 bases are TGTGCCAGCAGCTTAATCGGGCTGAGCTCCTACGAGCAGTACTTC.